The entry below gives a single T cell receptor (beta chain) sequence along with its context. This clonotype was observed at least ten times. Its antigen is currently not known. Base-call qualities are not available, and no considerably larger clone is one nucleotide away. These data are taken from a study of identical twins (dated by TCRdb to the mid-2010s). About the study as a whole: To test whether fetal clonotypes persist, the study used deep sequencing on TCR alpha and beta repertoires from monozygotic twins, unrelated adults of various ages, and cord blood. To rule out contamination, the twin experiments were replicated at different times with different library preparation protocols. Results and caveats for the whole study, not just this receptor: Fewer insertions were carried by abundant cord blood beta clonotypes, a similar but weaker trend appeared in young adult naive repertoires, and no such trend appeared in memory repertoires. Zero-insertion analyses could be partly confounded by invariant T cells such as MAIT and iNKT, although diverse VJ usage argued against such confounding for most clonotypes. A weaker excess of twin sharing was found in beta out-of-frame sequences because the signal-to-noise ratio was lowered by fewer shared sequences. Because the same donors could not be followed over many years, the conclusions relied on cross-sectional statistical analysis. Compared with coincidental sharing between unrelated individuals, out-of-frame TCR alpha sequences shared between twins showed an excess of sequences with low generation probability. In monozygotic twins, recombination models systematically underestimated out-of-frame TCR alpha sharing, but the models matched the sharing seen between unrelated individuals.

The CDR3 runs 13 amino acids, cysteine and phenylalanine included. CDR3 DNA is the only sequence kept; it has 39 bases, read in frame from the first base. Based on the germline V gene (reference sequence), the CDR1 and CDR2 sequences are LGHDT and YNNKEL. Trimming at the junction amounts to 8 bases on V and 3 bases on J, and the germline ends lie 14 bases apart. All donors were healthy Caucasians. Three pairs of female monozygotic twins, all aged roughly 18 to 30 years, were included in the twin cohort. RNA for TCR libraries was isolated from peripheral blood mononuclear cells. Library method: 5' RACE. Instrument on record: Illumina HiSeq 2000. Template switching added a universal primer binding site, and the final cDNA carried a unique molecular identifier that allowed TCR cDNA molecules to be counted accurately. Specific primers in the conserved constant-segment region were used to synthesize first-strand cDNA for the TCR alpha and beta chains. To control for contamination, every cDNA library carried two barcodes: a SMART-Mk sample barcode plus Illumina barcodes. Two successive PCR steps introduced TruSeq adapter sequences along with Illumina sample barcodes. The TCR alpha and beta cDNA libraries were sequenced on the Illumina HiSeq platform using custom primers. The authors' pipeline ran thus. Unique molecular identifiers were extracted from raw reads with MiGEC, and CDR3 positions were determined with MiXCR. Recombination models were inferred per individual with the repgenHMM and IGoR tools using an EM algorithm. The tcR package in R was used for shared clonotype analysis, with sharing normalized by the product of cloneset sizes. Out-of-frame nonproductive sequences were analyzed to study raw recombination free of thymic and clonal selection effects. In-frame beta chains were kept once TCRdb had trimmed the public reads at Q25 with fastp and called clones with MiXCR. Every entry covers one CDR3 protein and lists the most common genes and DNA from its rows. TCRdb's processing, not the authors' own work, is the source of the V and J calls. This sample holds fewer than 650,000 distinct CDR3 sequences; roughly 7.1% were observed only once. Around 1.6% of the sample is in the top ten clones.

These data also featured in a second study, about yellow fever vaccine responses in identical twins. As that second paper reports: According to the authors, the vaccine-induced T cell response in identical twins seemed to be partly convergent and partly specific to each individual. In the study, vaccine-responding T cell clones were precisely tracked in identical twins.

This clonotype was sampled from a woman aged 18 to 35 in good health. The chain is made from TRBV3-1 and TRBJ2-7, with TRBD2 as a weak D call on 6 bases. Sequenced sample: PBMCs. The nucleotides are TGTGCCAGCTCCCTTGGGGACTTCTACGAGCAGTACTTC. Translated, this is CASSLGDFYEQYF.